This entry describes one TCR beta chain. CD8 cells classed as naive were CD45RO-negative and positively selected for CCR7, excluding terminally differentiated effector memory CD45RA+ cells. Data came from immunoSEQ multiplex PCR; TCRdb stores just in-frame clones and leaves some out. This table has roughly 2 million clones, about 95% appearing once. The germline V gene encodes CDR1 SEHNR and CDR2 FQNEAQ (reference sequence). The CDR3 has 12 residues. V shed 3 bases and J shed 8 bases, with 8 bases lying between them. This entry belongs to a study of shared clonotypes between healthy human individuals.

The sequenced sample consisted of naive CD8+ T cells sorted from blood. The sequence came from a man younger than 35 in good health. The chain employs TRBV7-9 and TRBJ2-1, with D perhaps matching TRBD1 (5 bases). This CDR3 reads CASSFEGDEQFF. DNA of the CDR3: TGTGCCAGCAGCTTCGAAGGGGATGAGCAGTTCTTC.